This TCR beta chain appears in the sequencing data of a study of radiotherapy plus CTLA-4 blockade in lung cancer. J gave up 6 bases and V 5 bases, and 11 bases lay outside the gene matches. The CDR3 has 15 residues. CDR1 and CDR2 from the germline V gene are MNHEY and SMNVEV (reference sequence). Of note for this clone: Its matching antigen is unknown.

General study results and limits: TCR clones of tumor origin grew in blood after radiotherapy plus ipilimumab.

The table came from immunoSEQ multiplex PCR; TCRdb's copy has only in-frame clones and leaves some out. The table has about 110,000 clones, more than 75% seen once. The genes are TRBV27 and TRBJ1-1; the match to TRBD1 covers 8 bases. The TCR sequence derives from a human donor with non-small cell lung cancer that progressed on radiotherapy plus ipilimumab. Some clones in this sample may be carry-over from other donors' samples. The sample was peripheral blood, taken from a patient treated with radiotherapy plus ipilimumab. The CDR3 protein is CASSGGNRGRPEAFF. CDR3 DNA sequence: TGTGCCAGCAGTGGGGGGAACAGGGGGAGGCCTGAAGCTTTCTTT.